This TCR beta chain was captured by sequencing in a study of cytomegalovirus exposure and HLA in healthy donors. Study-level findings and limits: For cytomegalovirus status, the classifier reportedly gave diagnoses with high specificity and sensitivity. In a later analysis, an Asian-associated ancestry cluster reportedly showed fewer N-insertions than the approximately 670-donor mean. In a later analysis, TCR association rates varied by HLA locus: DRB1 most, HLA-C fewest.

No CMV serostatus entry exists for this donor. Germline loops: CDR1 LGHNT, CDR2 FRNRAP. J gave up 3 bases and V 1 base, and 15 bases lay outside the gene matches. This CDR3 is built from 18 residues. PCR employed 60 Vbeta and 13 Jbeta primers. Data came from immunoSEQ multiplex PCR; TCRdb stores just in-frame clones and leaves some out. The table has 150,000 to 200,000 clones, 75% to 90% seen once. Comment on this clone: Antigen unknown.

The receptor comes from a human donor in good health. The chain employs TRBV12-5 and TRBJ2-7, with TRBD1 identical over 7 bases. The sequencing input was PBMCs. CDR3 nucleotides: TGTGCTAGTGGTTTGGCTTTTGGGGACAGTCGCCTTGGCTACGAGCAGTACTTC. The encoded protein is CASGLAFGDSRLGYEQYF.